This T cell receptor beta chain appears in the sequencing data of a study of metastatic and nonmetastatic thyroid tumors. As for the study in general: Comparative analysis of repertoires was undertaken across blood and tumor or nodule tissue obtained from malignant and benign thyroid patients.

For this clone: As yet, its antigen is unknown.

All patients were untreated before thyroid surgery. MiXCR re-clonotyped the PCR reads for TCRdb. The repertoire holds about 21,000 clones, with approximately 30% as singletons. Findings and limits, study-wide: In blood and tumor, TCR beta diversity was reportedly significantly higher in malignant thyroid tumors than in benign nodules.

The V segment lost 5 bases and the J segment 0 bases; nucleotides outside the gene matches: 6. The CDR3 contains 15 residues. Sequenced: blood. This receptor was obtained from a female donor with papillary thyroid cancer or a benign thyroid nodule (not recorded which). Some clones in this sample may be carry-over from other donors' samples. The chain employs TRBV12-3 or TRBV12-4 and TRBJ1-1, with TRBD1 matching 7 bases. The CDR3 DNA sequence: TGTGCCAGCAGTCCCCGACAGGGCCTGAACACTGAAGCTTTCTTT. It is translated as CASSPRQGLNTEAFF.